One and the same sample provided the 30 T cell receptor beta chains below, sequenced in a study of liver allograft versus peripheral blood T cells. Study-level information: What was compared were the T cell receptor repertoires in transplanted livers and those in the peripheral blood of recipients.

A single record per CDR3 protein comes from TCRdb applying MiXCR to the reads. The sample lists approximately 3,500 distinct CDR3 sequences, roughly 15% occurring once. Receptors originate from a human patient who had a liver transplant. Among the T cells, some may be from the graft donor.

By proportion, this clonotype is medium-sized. The CDR3 bases are TGTGCCAGCAGTTACTACGAGGGGCGGCAGCCCCAGCATTTT. Protein product: CASSYYEGRQPQHF. The chain couples TRBV6-5 to TRBJ1-5, with a possible D match to TRBD1 (5 bases). This CDR3 comprises 14 residues. Between the trimmed V and J ends, which lost 1 base and 7 bases, there was a span of 11 bases. Germline CDR1 MNHEY, CDR2 SVGAGI.

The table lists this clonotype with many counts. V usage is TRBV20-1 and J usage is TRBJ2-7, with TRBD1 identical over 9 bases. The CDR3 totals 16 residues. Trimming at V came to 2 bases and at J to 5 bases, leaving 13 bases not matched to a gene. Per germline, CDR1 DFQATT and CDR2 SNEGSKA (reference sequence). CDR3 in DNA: TGCAGTGCTAGACCACCAACAGGGGGCGTTCTCAACGAGCAGTACTTC. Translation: CSARPPTGGVLNEQYF.

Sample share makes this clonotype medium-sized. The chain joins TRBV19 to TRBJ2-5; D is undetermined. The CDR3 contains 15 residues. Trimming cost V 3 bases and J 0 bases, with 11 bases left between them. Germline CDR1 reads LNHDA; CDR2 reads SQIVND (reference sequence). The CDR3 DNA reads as TGTGCCAGTAGTATCGTTGACGGTAACCAAGAGACCCAGTACTTC. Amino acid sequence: CASSIVDGNQETQYF.

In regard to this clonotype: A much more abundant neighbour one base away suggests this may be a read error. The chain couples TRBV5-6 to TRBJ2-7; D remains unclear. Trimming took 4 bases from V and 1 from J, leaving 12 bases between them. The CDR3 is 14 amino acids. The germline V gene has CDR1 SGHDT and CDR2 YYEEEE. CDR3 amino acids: CASSLWTVSYEQYF. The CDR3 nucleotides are TGTGCCAGCAGCCTGTGGACGGTTTCCTACGAGCAGTACTTC.

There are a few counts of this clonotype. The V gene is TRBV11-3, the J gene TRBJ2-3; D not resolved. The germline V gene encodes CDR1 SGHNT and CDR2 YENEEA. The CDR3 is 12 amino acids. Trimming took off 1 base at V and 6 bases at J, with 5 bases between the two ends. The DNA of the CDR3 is TGTGCCAGCAGCTTAGGTCAGGATACGCAGTATTTT. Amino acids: CASSLGQDTQYF.

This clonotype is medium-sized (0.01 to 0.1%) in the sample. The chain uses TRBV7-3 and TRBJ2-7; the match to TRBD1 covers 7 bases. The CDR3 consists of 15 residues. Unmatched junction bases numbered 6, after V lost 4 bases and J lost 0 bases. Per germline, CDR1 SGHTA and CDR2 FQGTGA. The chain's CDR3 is CASSSKTGLSYEQYF. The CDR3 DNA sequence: TGTGCCAGCAGCTCTAAGACAGGGCTCTCCTACGAGCAGTACTTC.

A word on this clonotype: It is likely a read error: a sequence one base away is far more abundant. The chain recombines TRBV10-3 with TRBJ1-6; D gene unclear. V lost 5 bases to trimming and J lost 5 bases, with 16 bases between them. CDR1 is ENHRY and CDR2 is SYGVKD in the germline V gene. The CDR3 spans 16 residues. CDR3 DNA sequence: TGTGCCATCAGTTCATTTGTCCAGAACGATAATTCACCCCTCCACTTT. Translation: CAISSFVQNDNSPLHF.

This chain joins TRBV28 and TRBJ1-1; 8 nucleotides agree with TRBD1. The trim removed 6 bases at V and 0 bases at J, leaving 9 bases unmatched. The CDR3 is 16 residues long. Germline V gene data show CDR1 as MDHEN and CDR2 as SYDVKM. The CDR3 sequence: CASRPTGGMVNTEAFF. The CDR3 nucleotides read TGTGCCAGCAGACCTACAGGGGGGATGGTGAACACTGAAGCTTTCTTT.

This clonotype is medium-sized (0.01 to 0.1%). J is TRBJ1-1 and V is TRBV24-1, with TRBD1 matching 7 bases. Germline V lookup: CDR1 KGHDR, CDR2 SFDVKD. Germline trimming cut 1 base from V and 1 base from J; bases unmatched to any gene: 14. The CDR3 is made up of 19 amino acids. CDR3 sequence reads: CATSDLDGRQGVENTEAFF. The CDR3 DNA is TGTGCCACCAGTGATTTAGATGGGAGACAGGGCGTCGAGAACACTGAAGCTTTCTTT.

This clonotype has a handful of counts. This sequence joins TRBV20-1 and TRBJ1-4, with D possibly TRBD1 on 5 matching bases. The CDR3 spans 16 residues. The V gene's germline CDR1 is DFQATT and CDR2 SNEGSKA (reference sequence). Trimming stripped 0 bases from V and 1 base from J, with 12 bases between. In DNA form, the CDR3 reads TGCAGTGCTAGAGATGGGGGTTCTGGAACTAATGAAAAACTGTTTTTT. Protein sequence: CSARDGGSGTNEKLFF.

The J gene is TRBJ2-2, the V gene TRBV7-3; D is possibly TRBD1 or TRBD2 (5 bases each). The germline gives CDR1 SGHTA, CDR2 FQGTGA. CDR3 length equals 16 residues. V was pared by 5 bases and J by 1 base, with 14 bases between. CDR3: CASSASGTMNTGELFF. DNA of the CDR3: TGTGCCAGCAGCGCCTCTGGGACCATGAACACCGGGGAGCTGTTTTTT.

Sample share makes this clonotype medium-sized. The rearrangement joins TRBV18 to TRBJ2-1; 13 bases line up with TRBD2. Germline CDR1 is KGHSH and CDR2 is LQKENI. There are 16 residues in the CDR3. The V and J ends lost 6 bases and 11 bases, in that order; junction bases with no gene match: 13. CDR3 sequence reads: CASSQAVSGLAGKQFF. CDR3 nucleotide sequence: TGTGCCAGCTCCCAAGCCGTTTCGGGACTAGCGGGGAAGCAGTTCTTC.

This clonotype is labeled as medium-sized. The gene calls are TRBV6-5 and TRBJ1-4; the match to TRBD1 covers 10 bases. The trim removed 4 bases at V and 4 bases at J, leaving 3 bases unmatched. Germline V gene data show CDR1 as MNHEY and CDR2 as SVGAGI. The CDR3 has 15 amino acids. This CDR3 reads CASSWTGGVNEKLFF. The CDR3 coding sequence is TGTGCCAGCAGTTGGACAGGGGGAGTTAATGAAAAACTGTTTTTT.

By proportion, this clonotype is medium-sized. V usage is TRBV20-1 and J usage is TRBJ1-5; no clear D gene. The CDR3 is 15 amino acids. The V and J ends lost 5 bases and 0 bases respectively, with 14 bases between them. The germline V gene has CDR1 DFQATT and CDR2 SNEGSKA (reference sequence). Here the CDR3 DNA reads TGCAGTGCTGGCCGCCAGATAGATAGCAATCAGCCCCAGCATTTT. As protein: CSAGRQIDSNQPQHF.

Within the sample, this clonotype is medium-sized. The CDR3 DNA is TGTGCCAGCAGCGGCGGGTGGGGCACCGGGGAGCTGTTTTTT. Its translation is CASSGGWGTGELFF. V gene TRBV6-5 combines with J gene TRBJ2-2; possibly TRBD2 for D (5 bases). The CDR3 sequence is 14 residues long. Germline CDR1 MNHEY, CDR2 SVGAGI. V gave up 6 bases and J gave up 4 bases, with 12 bases separating them.

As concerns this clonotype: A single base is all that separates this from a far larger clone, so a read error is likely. The CDR3 DNA follows: TGTGCCAGCAGCTCTCCCTATTCACCCCTCCGCTTT. Protein sequence: CASSSPYSPLRF. The V call is TRBV6-5, the J call TRBJ1-4; D is ambiguous. CDR1 and CDR2 from the germline V gene are MNHEY and SVGAGI. The CDR3 covers 12 residues.

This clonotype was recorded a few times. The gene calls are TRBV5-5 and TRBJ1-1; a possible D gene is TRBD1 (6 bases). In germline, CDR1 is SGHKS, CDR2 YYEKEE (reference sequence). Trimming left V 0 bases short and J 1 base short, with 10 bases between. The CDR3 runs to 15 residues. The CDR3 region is CASSLEGGANTEAFF. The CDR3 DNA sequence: TGTGCCAGCAGCTTGGAGGGGGGGGCGAACACTGAAGCTTTCTTT.

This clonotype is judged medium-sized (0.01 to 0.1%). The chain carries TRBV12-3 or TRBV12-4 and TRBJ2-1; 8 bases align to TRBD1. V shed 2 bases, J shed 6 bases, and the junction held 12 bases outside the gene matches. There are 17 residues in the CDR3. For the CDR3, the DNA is TGTGCCAGCAGTTTACGTGGAGTCGGGACAGGAGTCAATGAGCAGTTCTTC. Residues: CASSLRGVGTGVNEQFF.

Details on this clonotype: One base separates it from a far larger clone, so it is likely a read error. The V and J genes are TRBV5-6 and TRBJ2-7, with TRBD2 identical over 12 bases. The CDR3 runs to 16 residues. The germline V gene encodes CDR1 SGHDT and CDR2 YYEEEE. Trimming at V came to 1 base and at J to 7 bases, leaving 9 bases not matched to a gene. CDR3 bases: TGTGCCAGCAGCTTGAGATCTCTAGCGGGGGGGAGGGAGCAGTACTTC. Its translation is CASSLRSLAGGREQYF.

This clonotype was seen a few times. CDR3 sequence: CASSGGTEAFF. CDR3 nucleotides: TGCGCCAGCAGCGGAGGGACTGAAGCTTTCTTT. The V call is TRBV5-1, the J call TRBJ1-1, with D unresolved. The CDR3 covers 11 residues. CDR1 and CDR2 from the germline V gene are SGHRS and YFSETQ. Trimming shortened V by 4 bases and J by 5 bases, and 6 bases separated the two germline ends.

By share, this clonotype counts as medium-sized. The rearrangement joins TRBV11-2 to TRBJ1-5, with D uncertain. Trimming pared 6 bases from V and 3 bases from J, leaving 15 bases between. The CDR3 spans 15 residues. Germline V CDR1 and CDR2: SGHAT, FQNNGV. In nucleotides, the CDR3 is TGTGCCAGCAGTCCTGGAATCTTTTCCAATCAGCCCCAGCATTTT. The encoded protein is CASSPGIFSNQPQHF.

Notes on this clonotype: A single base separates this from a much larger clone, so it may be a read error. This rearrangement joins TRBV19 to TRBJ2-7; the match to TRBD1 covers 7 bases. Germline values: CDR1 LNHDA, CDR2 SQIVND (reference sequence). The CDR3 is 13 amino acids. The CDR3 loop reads CAGSTGQTYEQYF. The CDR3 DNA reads TGTGCCGGTAGTACGGGACAGACATACGAGCAGTACTTC.

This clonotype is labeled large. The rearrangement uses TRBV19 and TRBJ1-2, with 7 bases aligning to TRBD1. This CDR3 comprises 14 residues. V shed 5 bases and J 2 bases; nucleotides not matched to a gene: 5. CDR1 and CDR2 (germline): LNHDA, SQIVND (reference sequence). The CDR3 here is CASSPSGQNYGYTF. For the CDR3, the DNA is TGTGCCAGTAGTCCTTCGGGACAGAACTATGGCTACACCTTC.

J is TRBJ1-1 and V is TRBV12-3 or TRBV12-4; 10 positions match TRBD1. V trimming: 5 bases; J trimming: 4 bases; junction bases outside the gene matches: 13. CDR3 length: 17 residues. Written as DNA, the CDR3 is TGTGCCAGCAGTAATCTCGGACAGGGGGGACTGTTCACTGAAGCTTTCTTT. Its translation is CASSNLGQGGLFTEAFF.

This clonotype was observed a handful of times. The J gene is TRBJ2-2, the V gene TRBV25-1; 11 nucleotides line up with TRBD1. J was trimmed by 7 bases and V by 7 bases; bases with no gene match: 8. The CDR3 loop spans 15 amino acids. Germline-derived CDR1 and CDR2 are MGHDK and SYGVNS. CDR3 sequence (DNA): TGTGCCAGCACTCCGGACAGGGGGCTAAGCGGGGAGCTGTTTTTT. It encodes CASTPDRGLSGELFF.

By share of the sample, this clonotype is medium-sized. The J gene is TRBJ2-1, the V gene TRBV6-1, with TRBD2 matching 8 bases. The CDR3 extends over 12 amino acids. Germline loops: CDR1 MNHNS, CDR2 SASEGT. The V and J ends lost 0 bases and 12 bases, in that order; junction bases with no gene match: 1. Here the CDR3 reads CASSEASGGQFF. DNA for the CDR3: TGTGCCAGCAGTGAAGCAAGCGGGGGGCAGTTCTTC.

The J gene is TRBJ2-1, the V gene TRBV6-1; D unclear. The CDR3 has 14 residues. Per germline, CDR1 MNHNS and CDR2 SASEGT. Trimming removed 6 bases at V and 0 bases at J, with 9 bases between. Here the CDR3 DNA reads TGTGCCAGCAGGACGGATCTCTCCTACAATGAGCAGTTCTTC. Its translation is CASRTDLSYNEQFF.

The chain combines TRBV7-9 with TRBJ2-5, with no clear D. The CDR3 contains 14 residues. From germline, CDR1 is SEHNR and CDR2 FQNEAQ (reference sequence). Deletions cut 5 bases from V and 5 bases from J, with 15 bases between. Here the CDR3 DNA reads TGTGCCAGCAGCCGCGACTTTGCTGGCGAGACCCAGTACTTC. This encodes CASSRDFAGETQYF.

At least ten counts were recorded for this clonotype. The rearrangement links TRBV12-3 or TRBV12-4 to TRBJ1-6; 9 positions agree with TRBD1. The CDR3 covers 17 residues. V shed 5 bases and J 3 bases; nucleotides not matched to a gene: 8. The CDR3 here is CASSPRRTGVYNSPLHF. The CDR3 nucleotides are TGTGCCAGCAGTCCGCGTCGGACAGGGGTCTATAATTCACCCCTCCACTTT.

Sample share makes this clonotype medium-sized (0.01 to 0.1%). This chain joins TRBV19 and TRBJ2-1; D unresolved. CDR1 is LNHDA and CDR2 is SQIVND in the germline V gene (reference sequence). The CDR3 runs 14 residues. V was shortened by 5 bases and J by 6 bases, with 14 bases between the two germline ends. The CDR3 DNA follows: TGTGCCAGTAGTTCATCAATACAGAGCAATGAGCAGTTCTTC. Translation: CASSSSIQSNEQFF.